This record concerns one T cell receptor (beta chain) sequence. Its antigen is still unknown. TCRdb's table, derived via immunoSEQ multiplex PCR, lists solely in-frame clones and lacks some. The sample has some 76,000 clones; around 94% are singletons. This sample was included in a study of cytomegalovirus exposure and HLA in healthy donors. Across the study: The approximately 110 validation repertoires and the roughly 690 first-cohort repertoires shared a platform, a later analysis reported.

V lost 5 bases to trimming and J lost 2 bases; unmatched junction nucleotides: 7. Per germline, CDR1 SGHDT and CDR2 YYEEEE. The CDR3 is 14 residues long. Study outcomes and limitations: Cytomegalovirus status, reportedly, was diagnosed with high specificity and sensitivity by the classifier.

Sequences were obtained from PBMCs. The clonotype originates from a woman between 18 and 29 years old in good health and CMV-seropositive. The chain is built from TRBV5-6 and TRBJ2-7; 7 nucleotides agree with TRBD2. The CDR3 DNA sequence: TGTGCCAGCAGGCAGAGCGGGGATCCCTACGAGCAGTACTTC. Its protein product is CASRQSGDPYEQYF. Using reference TRBV5-6 and TRBJ2-7 for the parts outside the CDR3, the full variable domain is DAGVTQSPTHLIKTRGQQVTLRCSPKSGHDTVSWYQQALGQGPQFIFQYYEEEERQRGNFPDRFSGHQFPNYSSELNVNALLLGDSALYLCASRQSGDPYEQYFGPGTRLTVT.